This T cell receptor beta chain was recorded in a study of early T cells in non-severe SARS-CoV-2 infection. Looking at the study overall: From unsorted whole blood, bulk RNA was sequenced, and the chains remained unpaired. Findings of the study overall: Matches to VDJdb favored anti-spike CD8 responses and missed private and CD4 specificities.

V dropped 3 bases and J dropped 6; count of bases not matched to a gene: 5. The CDR3 covers 15 residues. The germline CDR1 and CDR2 sequences are MNHEY and SVGEGT. This clonotype was counted at least ten times. Its specificity is unknown. Attachment of unique molecular identifiers to individual cDNA molecules was performed. TCRdb re-called the 5' RACE reads with MiXCR, one entry per CDR3 protein. This table has around 89,000 distinct CDR3 sequences, roughly 14% appearing once. The sequence was collected from an adult who was a healthcare worker with PCR-confirmed SARS-CoV-2 infection or an uninfected control (not recorded which). This sequence joins TRBV6-2 or TRBV6-3 and TRBJ2-1, with 10 bases that match TRBD2. What was sequenced was whole blood. CDR3 bases: TGTGCCAGCAGTTATCGAGTAGCGGGAGGCAATGAGCAGTTCTTC. Amino acids: CASSYRVAGGNEQFF.